Only a few counts were recorded for the clone carrying this T cell receptor beta chain. As yet, its antigen is unknown. At one of its ends the junction is not consistent with the germline gene, which may arise from a read error. The source of the sample is a study of T-cell reconstitution after alpha-beta-depleted transplantation in children. Study observations and caveats: Recipient T cells and thymic progenitors that survived were the source of the high TCRbeta diversity seen at day 60 in some patients. Expanded graft clones, several hundred of them, were reportedly the source of alpha-beta T cells about two months after transplant. Among T cells one year after transplant, newly produced cells accounted for most counts and diversity.

Using unique molecular identifiers, the investigators prepared the TCRbeta library. TCRdb reanalysed the PCR reads using MiXCR and keeps one entry per CDR3 protein. The sample holds approximately 800,000 distinct CDR3 sequences, roughly 15% seen once. This CDR3 has 13 amino acids. CDR1 is MGHRA, CDR2 YSYEKL, per germline. The specimen comprised PBMCs, mostly from graft donor cells, sampled 360 days after TCRalphabeta/CD19-depleted stem cell transplant. The V and J genes are TRBV4-1 and TRBJ1-2; D is perhaps TRBD1 (5 bases). This TCR came from a male patient younger than 18 who had a stem cell transplant for acute lymphoblastic leukemia, so the T cells may come from the graft donor. As DNA, the CDR3 is TGCGCCAGCAGCCAAGATCTGGGCAGGGCCTCACTTTTC. It codes for CASSQDLGRASLF.